This T cell receptor beta chain derives from a study of regulatory T cells in long-lasting Graves disease. Through Arm-PCR of CDR3 regions and iRepertoire HTBI primers, TCR beta libraries were built. MiXCR, applied by TCRdb to the multiplex PCR reads, yields one record per CDR3 protein. This sample has some 440,000 distinct CDR3 sequences; around 21% occur once, and the top ten carry 7.8%. This clonotype was counted many times. This CDR3 is built from 13 residues. CDR1 is MDHEN and CDR2 is SYDVKM in the germline V gene. The V end lost 5 bases, the J end lost 4 bases, and 11 bases lay between the germline ends. Noted time point: persistent/refractory GD, antithyroid drugs over 5 years with positive TRAb. Scientists built the TCR library using RNA that was extracted from PBMCs.

The chain joins TRBV28 to TRBJ2-5; D unclear. This sequence originates from a female donor with Graves disease. The sequences come from peripheral blood mononuclear cells (PBMCs), collected when the disease was refractory, from a patient treated with antithyroid drugs. Here the CDR3 reads CASSPIFRETQYF. The CDR3 DNA reads as TGTGCCAGCAGTCCCATTTTTCGAGAGACCCAGTACTTC.